This T cell receptor (beta chain) came from a study of blood T cell repertoires in COVID-19. The V segment lost 2 bases and the J segment 2 bases; nucleotides outside the gene matches: 5. The CDR3 has 16 amino acids. CDR1 is SGHRS and CDR2 is YFSETQ in the germline V gene. Assay used: immunoSEQ multiplex PCR; TCRdb lists only in-frame clones, some missing. The table lists fewer than 250,000 clones, 65% to 90% of them singletons. This receptor was identified in a woman aged 45-60 years with acute COVID-19. Sequences were obtained from PBMCs or T cells enriched from blood (not recorded which). The chain recombines TRBV5-1 with TRBJ2-1; 9 positions match TRBD2. DNA for the CDR3: TGCGCCAGCAGCTTAGCGGGGGGCCCACCCTACAATGAGCAGTTCTTC. Encoded protein: CASSLAGGPPYNEQFF.